The clone carrying this T cell receptor (beta chain) was seen more than once but under ten times. Its antigen is unknown. Looked up from germline, CDR1 is SGDLS and CDR2 is YYNGEE. V lost 4 bases and J lost 0, with 8 bases in between. There are 14 residues in the CDR3. The source of the sample is a study of T cells in Graves' hyperthyroidism and ophthalmopathy. Study conclusions and caveats: Blood also contained most expanded thyroid clonotypes above 0.001.

Researchers amplified the TCR beta CDR3 regions from RNA transcripts. The TCR CDR3 was amplified in a first-round RT-PCR using the HTBI primer set. In TCRdb, the multiplex PCR reads were re-called with MiXCR into one record per CDR3 protein. The data hold roughly 170,000 distinct CDR3 sequences, with over 15% observed a single time. The chain combines TRBV9 with TRBJ1-3; tentative D call: TRBD1 (6 bases). Sequencing was carried out using blood. The clonotype was recovered from a woman aged 45-65 years with Graves' hyperthyroidism. CDR3 in amino acids: CASSTGSSGNTIYF. The CDR3 nucleotides are TGTGCCAGCAGCACAGGGAGCTCTGGAAACACCATATATTTT.